This entry lists 19 T cell receptor beta chains sequenced from one sample in a study of CD4 and CD8 cells across lung adenocarcinoma regions. One entry per CDR3 protein results from TCRdb running MiXCR on the PCR reads. The data hold tens of thousands of distinct CDR3 sequences, with about 50% observed a single time. Sequencing used CD4+ T cells from the center of a lung tumor. The receptor source for this set is a male donor with lung adenocarcinoma. The CD4 and CD8 labels of this study may be unreliable.

Note on this clonotype: An end of the junction does not agree with germline; a read error may underlie this. The rearrangement uses TRBV27 and TRBJ2-1; D possibly corresponds to TRBD2 (6 bases). The CDR3 runs to 16 residues. Per the germline V gene, CDR1 is MNHEY and CDR2 is SMNVEV (reference sequence). This CDR3 reads CASSPLRGATCGEQFF. In nucleotides, the CDR3 is TGTGCCAGCAGTCCCCTCCGCGGTGCAACCTGCGGGGAGCAGTTCTTT.

This clonotype showed up many times. It may be a read error: a sequence one base away is much more abundant. The chain carries TRBV6-1 and TRBJ2-5; 10 bases map to TRBD2. Looked up from germline, CDR1 is MNHNS and CDR2 is SASEGT. This CDR3 is built from 13 residues. The V segment lost 9 bases and the J segment 11 bases; nucleotides outside the gene matches: 12. CDR3 DNA sequence: TGTGCCAGTGCTCTAGCGGGAGCACAGGAGCAGTACTTC. This codes for CASALAGAQEQYF.

The table lists this clonotype with a count of one. The rearrangement uses TRBV6-5 and TRBJ2-3; no definite D call. Germline V gene sequence: CDR1 MNHEY, CDR2 SVGAGI. V was cut by 2 bases and J by 2 bases, with 14 bases left in between. The CDR3 totals 16 residues. CDR3 region: CASSYGTPLATDTQYF. The CDR3 DNA reads TGTGCCAGCAGTTACGGAACACCCTTGGCCACAGATACGCAGTATTTT.

This clonotype has at least ten counts. This chain joins TRBV5-4 and TRBJ2-5, with D unresolved. Trimming shortened V by 4 bases and J by 2 bases, and 18 bases separated the two germline ends. CDR3 length: 16 amino acids. Germline assignment: CDR1 SGHNT and CDR2 YYREEE (reference sequence). The CDR3 DNA follows: TGTGCCAGCAGCCCCGCCCCTAGTTACGGTCAAGAGACCCAGTACTTC. The encoded protein is CASSPAPSYGQETQYF.

As for this clonotype: One end of the junction varies from germline; a read error may be responsible. The chain carries TRBV6-1 and TRBJ2-3; perhaps D is TRBD1 or TRBD2 (5 bases each). Germline loops: CDR1 MNHNS, CDR2 SASEGT. There are 15 residues in the CDR3. CDR3 sequence: CASRLQAVIPGTLYF. The CDR3, as DNA: TGTGCCAGCAGACTCCAGGCTGTAATTCCAGGGACGCTGTATTTT.

Judged by abundance, this clonotype is medium-sized. Here the CDR3 reads CASSTTGFHNEKLFF. The CDR3 DNA is TGTGCCAGCAGTACAACAGGGTTCCATAATGAAAAACTGTTTTTT. The chain recombines TRBV6-5 with TRBJ1-4; the D gene is possibly TRBD1 (6 bases). With 5 bases removed from V and 4 bases from J, the gap between germline ends came to 14 bases. The CDR3 is made up of 15 amino acids. CDR1 is MNHEY, CDR2 SVGAGI, per germline.

This clonotype was detected ten times or more. This chain connects TRBV6-1 to TRBJ1-2, with D possibly matching TRBD1 (6 bases). The V gene's germline CDR1 is MNHNS and CDR2 SASEGT. The CDR3 is 13 amino acids. V was cut by 5 bases and J by 4 bases, with 11 bases left in between. The CDR3 loop is CASSKQGSYGYTF. In DNA form, the CDR3 reads TGTGCCAGCAGTAAACAGGGCTCCTATGGCTACACCTTC.

The V and J genes are TRBV6-8 and TRBJ2-2; D is unclear. TRBJ2-3 explains the end of the DNA better; the J call may be wrong. The CDR3 extends over 18 amino acids. Per germline, CDR1 MNHGY and CDR2 SAAAGT. The CDR3 protein is CASSYSRWSYVNTGTQYF. CDR3 in DNA: TGTGCCAGCAGTTACTCGCGTTGGTCTTACGTAAACACCGGTACGCAGTATTTT.

This CDR3 reads CASSRDYSHNEQFF. The CDR3 region has the DNA TGTGCCAGCAGTCGGGACTATTCCCACAATGAGCAGTTCTTC. The chain uses TRBV6-1 and TRBJ2-1; 7 bases align to TRBD2. The ends lost 5 bases at V and 5 bases at J; junction bases unmatched: 6. Per the germline V gene, CDR1 is MNHNS and CDR2 is SASEGT. The CDR3 runs to 14 residues.

The J gene is TRBJ2-1, the V gene TRBV25-1; 8 nucleotides line up with TRBD1. After removal of 8 bases from V and 0 bases from J, the junction contained 3 bases not matched to a gene. This CDR3 has 14 amino acids. Germline V gives CDR1 MGHDK, CDR2 SYGVNS. For the CDR3, the DNA is TGTGCCAGCCTTACAGGGGGCTCCTACAATGAGCAGTTCTTC. This codes for CASLTGGSYNEQFF.

With regard to this clonotype: One end of the junction is discordant with germline, which a read error may explain. CDR3 sequence: CASSGGAAGGGRVTDTQYF. Here the CDR3 DNA reads TGTGCCAGCAGTGGGGGAGCGGCGGGGGGGGGCCGTGTCACAGATACGCAGTATTTC. This rearrangement joins TRBV6-1 to TRBJ2-3; 9 nucleotides line up with TRBD2. This CDR3 is 19 amino acids long. Germline assignment: CDR1 MNHNS and CDR2 SASEGT.

By share, this clonotype counts as medium-sized. The V call is TRBV27, the J call TRBJ2-3, with 9 bases fitting TRBD2. The CDR3 totals 16 residues. The germline V gene has CDR1 MNHEY and CDR2 SMNVEV (reference sequence). V gave up 6 bases and J gave up 5 bases; unmatched junction bases: 12. The CDR3 sequence: CASSPRGLAFIDTQYF. The CDR3 coding sequence is TGTGCCAGCAGCCCCCGGGGACTAGCTTTCATAGATACGCAGTATTTT.

The chain carries TRBV6-1 and TRBJ2-2, with TRBD1 matching 7 bases. This CDR3 has 16 residues. From germline, CDR1 is MNHNS and CDR2 SASEGT. V shed 4 bases, J shed 16 bases, and the junction held 21 bases outside the gene matches. In DNA form, the CDR3 reads TGTGCCAGCAGTGGACTTGGGGCAGGGAACACAGGGGCGCAGTTTTTT. Its protein is CASSGLGAGNTGAQFF.

The sample holds many counts of this clonotype. The chain is built from TRBV12-3 or TRBV12-4 and TRBJ2-1; D may be TRBD1 or TRBD2 (5 bases each). The CDR3 runs to 11 residues. Trimming cost V 6 bases and J 10 bases, with 10 bases left between them. CDR3 in DNA: TGTGCCAGCAGCTGGGGGACCGAGCAGTTCTTC. Translated, it gives CASSWGTEQFF.

CDR3 sequence: CASSEVPETQYF. The CDR3 DNA is TGCGCCAGCAGTGAGGTACCTGAGACCCAGTACTTC. The chain carries TRBV10-2 and TRBJ2-5; D unclear. The CDR3 length is 12 residues. Trimming removed 2 bases from V and 5 bases from J, with 6 bases in between. The germline gives CDR1 WSHSY, CDR2 SAAADI.

This clonotype was seen more than once but under ten times. The chain has TRBV27 and TRBJ2-1; 9 nucleotides line up with TRBD2. Looked up from germline, CDR1 is MNHEY and CDR2 is SMNVEV (reference sequence). The CDR3 runs 15 residues. V shed 6 bases and J 13 bases; nucleotides not matched to a gene: 16. The CDR3 DNA follows: TGTGCCAGCAGAAAGGTAGCGGGAGTATCAGAGACCCAGTTCTTC. Protein product: CASRKVAGVSETQFF.

Concerning this clonotype itself: The junction does not match germline at one end; this may be a read error. The chain links TRBV7-2 to TRBJ2-1; D may be TRBD2 (6 bases). The CDR3 is made up of 17 amino acids. Germline CDR1 and CDR2: SGHTA and FQGNSA. The CDR3 loop reads CSSRVGGSVWGRETQFF. Written as DNA, the CDR3 is TGTTCCAGCAGGGTTGGAGGGAGTGTCTGGGGAAGAGAGACCCAGTTCTTC. Full variable domain (missing parts from reference TRBV7-2 and TRBJ2-1): GAGVSQSPSNKVTEKGKDVELRCDPISGHTALYWYRQSLGQGLEFLIYFQGNSAPDKSGLPSDRFSAERTGGSVSTLTIQRTQQEDSAVYLCSSRVGGSVWGRETQFFGPGTRLTVL.

V and J are TRBV4-1 and TRBJ1-1; D is unclear. The ends were cut back, 4 bases at V and 4 bases at J, with 16 bases in the middle. Germline V gene data show CDR1 as MGHRA and CDR2 as YSYEKL. This CDR3 is 15 amino acids long. The CDR3 bases are TGCGCCAGCAGCCCAAACCAGCCCTCCACCACTGAAGCTTTCTTT. Amino acids: CASSPNQPSTTEAFF.

The chain has TRBV11-2 and TRBJ2-1, with D hard to call. With 11 bases removed from V and 1 base from J, the gap between germline ends came to 9 bases. Germline CDR1 reads SGHAT; CDR2 reads FQNNGV. This CDR3 comprises 12 residues. The CDR3 loop is CAGTPSYNEQFF. CDR3 nucleotides: TGTGCCGGTACGCCGTCCTACAATGAGCAGTTCTTC.